The present T cell receptor beta chain was sequenced within a study of blood T cell repertoires in COVID-19. TCRdb's copy holds only in-frame clones and misses some; the assay was immunoSEQ multiplex PCR. The sample has fewer than 450,000 clones, roughly 88% seen once; the top ten hold roughly 12%. The CDR3 runs 14 residues. Looked up from germline, CDR1 is LGHDT and CDR2 is YNNKEL (reference sequence). With 0 bases removed from V and 6 bases from J, the gap between germline ends came to 10 bases. The material sequenced was peripheral blood. The TCR originated in a woman in her forties or fifties with COVID-19, enrolled during active disease. This chain joins TRBV3-1 (or the pseudogene TRBV3-2) and TRBJ2-3, with TRBD2 as a possible D gene (5 bases). CDR3 nucleotide sequence: TGTGCCAGCAGCCAAGAGGCGGGTAGGGATACGCAGTATTTT. Translating gives CASSQEAGRDTQYF.